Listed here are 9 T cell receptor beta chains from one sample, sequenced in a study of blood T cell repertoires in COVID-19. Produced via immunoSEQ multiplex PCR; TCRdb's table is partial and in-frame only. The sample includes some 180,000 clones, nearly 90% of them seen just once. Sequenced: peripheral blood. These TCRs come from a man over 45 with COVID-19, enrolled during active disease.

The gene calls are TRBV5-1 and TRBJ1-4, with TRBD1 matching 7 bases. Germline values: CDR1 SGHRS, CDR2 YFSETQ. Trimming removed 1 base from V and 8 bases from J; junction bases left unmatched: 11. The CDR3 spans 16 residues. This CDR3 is CASSLSPDRVREKLFF. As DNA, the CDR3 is TGCGCCAGCAGCTTGAGTCCCGACAGGGTACGAGAAAAACTGTTTTTT.

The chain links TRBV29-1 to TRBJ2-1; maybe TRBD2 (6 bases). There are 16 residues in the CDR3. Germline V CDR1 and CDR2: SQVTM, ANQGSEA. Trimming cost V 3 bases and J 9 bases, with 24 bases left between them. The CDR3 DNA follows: TGCAGCGTTGAGGGGGGTGCTAGCATGAGTTTCAGTGAGCAGTTCTTC. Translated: CSVEGGASMSFSEQFF.

Here the CDR3 reads CASSLGTSDEQFF. CDR3 nucleotide sequence: TGTGCCAGCAGTCTCGGGACTAGCGATGAGCAGTTCTTC. The chain joins TRBV12-3 or TRBV12-4 to TRBJ2-1; 10 nucleotides align to TRBD2. CDR3 length equals 13 residues. V trimming: 5 bases; J trimming: 8 bases; junction bases outside the gene matches: 3.

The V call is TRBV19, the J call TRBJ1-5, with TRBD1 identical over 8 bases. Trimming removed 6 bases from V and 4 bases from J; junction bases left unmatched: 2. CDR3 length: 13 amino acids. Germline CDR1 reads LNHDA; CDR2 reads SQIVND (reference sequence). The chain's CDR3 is CASSWTGNQPQHF. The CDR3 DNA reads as TGTGCCAGTAGCTGGACAGGGAATCAGCCCCAGCATTTT.

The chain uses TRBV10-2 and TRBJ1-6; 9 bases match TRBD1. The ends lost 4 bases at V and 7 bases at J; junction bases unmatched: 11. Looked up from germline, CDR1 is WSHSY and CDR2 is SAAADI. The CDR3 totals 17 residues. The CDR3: CASSAGTGRRRNSPLHF. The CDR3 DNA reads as TGCGCCAGCAGTGCGGGGACAGGGCGACGTAGGAATTCACCCCTCCACTTT.

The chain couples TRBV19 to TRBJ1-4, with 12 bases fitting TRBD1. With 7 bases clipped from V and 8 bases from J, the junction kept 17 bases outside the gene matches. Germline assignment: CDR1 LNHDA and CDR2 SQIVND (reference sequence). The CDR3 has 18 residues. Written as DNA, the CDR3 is TGTGCCAGTACCCGAACCCCGGGGACAGGGGGCCTTATGGAAAAACTGTTTTTT. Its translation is CASTRTPGTGGLMEKLFF.

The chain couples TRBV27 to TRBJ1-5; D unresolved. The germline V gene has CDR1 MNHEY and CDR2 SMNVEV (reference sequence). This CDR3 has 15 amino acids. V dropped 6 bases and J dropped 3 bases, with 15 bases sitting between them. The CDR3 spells CASSPVPGINQPQHF. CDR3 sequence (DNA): TGTGCCAGCAGCCCCGTTCCGGGAATCAATCAGCCCCAGCATTTT.

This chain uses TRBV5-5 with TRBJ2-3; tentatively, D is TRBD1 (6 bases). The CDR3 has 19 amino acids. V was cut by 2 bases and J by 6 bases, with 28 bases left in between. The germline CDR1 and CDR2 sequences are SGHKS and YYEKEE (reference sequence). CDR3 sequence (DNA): TGTGCCAGCAGCTTCCCCACCAGCCCGAGAGGGACAAAATTGGATACGCAGTATTTT. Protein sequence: CASSFPTSPRGTKLDTQYF.

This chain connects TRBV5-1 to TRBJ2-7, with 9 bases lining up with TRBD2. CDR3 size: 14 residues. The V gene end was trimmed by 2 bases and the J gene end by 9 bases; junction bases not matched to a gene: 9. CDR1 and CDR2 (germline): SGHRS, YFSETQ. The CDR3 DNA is TGCGCCAGCAGCTTCGAGACTAGCGGACTATGGCAGTACTTC. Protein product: CASSFETSGLWQYF.